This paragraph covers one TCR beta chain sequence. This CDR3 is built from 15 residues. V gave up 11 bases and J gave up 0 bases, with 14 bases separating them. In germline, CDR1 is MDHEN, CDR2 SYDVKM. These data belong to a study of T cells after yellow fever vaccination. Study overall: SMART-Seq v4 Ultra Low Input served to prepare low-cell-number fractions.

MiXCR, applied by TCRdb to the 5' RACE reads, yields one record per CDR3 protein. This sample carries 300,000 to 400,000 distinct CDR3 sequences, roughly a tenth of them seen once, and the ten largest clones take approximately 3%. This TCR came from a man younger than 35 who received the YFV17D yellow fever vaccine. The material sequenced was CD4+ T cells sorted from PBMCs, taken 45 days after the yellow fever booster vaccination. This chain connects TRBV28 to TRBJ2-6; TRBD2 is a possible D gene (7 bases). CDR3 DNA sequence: TGTGCCGGAGGGGGGGCGGGCTCTGGGGCCAACGTCCTGACTTTC. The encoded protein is CAGGGAGSGANVLTF. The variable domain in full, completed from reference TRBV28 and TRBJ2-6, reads DVKVTQSSRYLVKRTGEKVFLECVQDMDHENMFWYRQDPGLGLRLIYFSYDVKMKEKGDIPEGYSVSREKKERFSLILESASTNQTSMYLCAGGGAGSGANVLTFGAGSRLTVL.